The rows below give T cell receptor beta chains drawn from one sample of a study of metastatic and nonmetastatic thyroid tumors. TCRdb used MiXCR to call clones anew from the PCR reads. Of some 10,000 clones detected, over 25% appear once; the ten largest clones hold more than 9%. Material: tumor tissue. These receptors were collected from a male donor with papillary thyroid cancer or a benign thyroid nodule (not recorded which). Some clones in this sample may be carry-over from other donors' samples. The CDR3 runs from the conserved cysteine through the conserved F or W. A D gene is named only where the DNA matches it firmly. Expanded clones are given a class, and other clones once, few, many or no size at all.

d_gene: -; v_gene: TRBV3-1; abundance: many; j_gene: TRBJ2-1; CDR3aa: CASSRDGSAYNEQFF; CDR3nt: TGTGCCAGCAGCCGAGACGGAAGTGCCTACAATGAGCAGTTCTTC
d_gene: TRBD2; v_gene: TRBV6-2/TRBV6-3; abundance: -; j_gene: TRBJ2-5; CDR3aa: CASSTPAGVGETQYF; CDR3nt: TGTGCCAGCAGTACACCAGCGGGAGTCGGTGAGACCCAGTACTTC
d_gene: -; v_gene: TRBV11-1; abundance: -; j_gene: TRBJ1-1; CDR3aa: CASSRNRVAEAFF; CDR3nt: TGTGCCAGCAGCCGAAACAGGGTCGCTGAAGCTTTCTTT
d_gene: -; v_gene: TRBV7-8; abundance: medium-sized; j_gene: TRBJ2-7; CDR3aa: CASSLVRDPSYEQYF; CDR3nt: TGTGCCAGCAGCTTAGTGCGGGATCCCTCCTACGAGCAGTACTTC
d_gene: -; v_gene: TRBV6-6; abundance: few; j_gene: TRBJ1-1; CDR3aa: CASSYPTVNTEAFF; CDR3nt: TGTGCCAGCAGTTACCCGACAGTGAACACTGAAGCTTTCTTT
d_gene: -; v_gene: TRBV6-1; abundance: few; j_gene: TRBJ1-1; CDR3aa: CVTLPDLDTEAFF; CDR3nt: TGTGTCACACTCCCGGACCTGGACACTGAAGCTTTCTTT
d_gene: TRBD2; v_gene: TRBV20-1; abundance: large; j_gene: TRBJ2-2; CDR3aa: CSVPSGSTGELFF; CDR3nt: TGCAGTGTACCTAGCGGGAGCACCGGGGAGCTGTTTTTT
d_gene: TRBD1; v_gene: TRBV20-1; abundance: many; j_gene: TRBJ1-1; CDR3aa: CSATDRGRSDTEAFF; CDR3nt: TGCAGTGCAACCGACAGGGGGCGTTCGGACACTGAAGCTTTCTTT
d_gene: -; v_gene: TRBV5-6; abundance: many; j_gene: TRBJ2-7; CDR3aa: CASSFSGAYEQYF; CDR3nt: TGTGCCAGCAGCTTTTCGGGGGCCTACGAGCAGTACTTC
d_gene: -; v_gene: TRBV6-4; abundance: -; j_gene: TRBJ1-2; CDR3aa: CASSHGPGGYTF; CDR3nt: TGTGCCAGCAGCCACGGGCCTGGGGGCTACACCTTC
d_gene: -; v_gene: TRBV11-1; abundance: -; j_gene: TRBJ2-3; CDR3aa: CASSLGVSRESTDTQYF; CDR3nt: TGTGCCAGCAGCTTAGGAGTATCGAGGGAAAGCACAGATACGCAGTATTTT
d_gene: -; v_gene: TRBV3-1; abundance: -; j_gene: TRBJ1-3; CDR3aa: CASSRGTDSGNTIYF; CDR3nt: TGTGCCAGCAGCCGCGGGACGGACTCTGGAAACACCATATATTTT
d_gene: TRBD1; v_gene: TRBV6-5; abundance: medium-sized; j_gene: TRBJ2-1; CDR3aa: CASSYLDRVNYNEQFF; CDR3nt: TGTGCCAGCAGTTACTTGGACAGGGTGAATTACAATGAGCAGTTCTTC
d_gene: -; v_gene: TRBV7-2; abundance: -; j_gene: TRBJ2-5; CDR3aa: CASSLMGACGGETQYF; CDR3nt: TGTGCCAGCAGCTTAATGGGGGCGTGTGGCGGAGAGACCCAGTACTTC
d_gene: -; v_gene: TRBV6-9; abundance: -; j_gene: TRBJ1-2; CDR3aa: CASSYSDIKGYTF; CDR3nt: TGTGCCAGCAGTTATTCGGACATAAAGGGCTACACCTTC
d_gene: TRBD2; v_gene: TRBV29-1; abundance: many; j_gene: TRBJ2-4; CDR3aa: CSVAGLAGVAVIQYF; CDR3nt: TGCAGCGTTGCGGGACTAGCGGGAGTTGCAGTCATTCAGTACTTC
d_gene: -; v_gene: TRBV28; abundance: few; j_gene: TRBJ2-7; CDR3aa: CASSPRLGAGYEQYF; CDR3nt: TGTGCCAGCAGCCCGCGTTTGGGGGCGGGCTACGAGCAGTACTTC
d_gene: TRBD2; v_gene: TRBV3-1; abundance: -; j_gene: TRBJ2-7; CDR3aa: CASSQSGGPAYEQYF; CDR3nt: TGTGCCAGCAGCCAAAGCGGGGGCCCCGCCTACGAGCAGTACTTC
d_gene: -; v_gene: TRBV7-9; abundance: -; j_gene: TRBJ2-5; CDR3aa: CASSWGAQKTQYF; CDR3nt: TGTGCCAGCAGCTGGGGGGCTCAAAAGACCCAGTACTTC
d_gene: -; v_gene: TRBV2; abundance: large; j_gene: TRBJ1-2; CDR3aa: CASSGLGLYGYTF; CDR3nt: TGTGCCAGCAGTGGGCTGGGACTCTATGGCTACACCTTC
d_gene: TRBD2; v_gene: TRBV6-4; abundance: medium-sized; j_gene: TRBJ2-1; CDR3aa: CASSDSTSGSNEQFF; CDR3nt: TGTGCCAGCAGTGACTCGACTAGCGGGAGCAATGAGCAGTTCTTC
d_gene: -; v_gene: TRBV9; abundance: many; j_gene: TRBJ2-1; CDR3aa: CASSSPLGDEQFF; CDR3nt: TGTGCCAGCAGCTCCCCCCTAGGCGATGAGCAGTTCTTC
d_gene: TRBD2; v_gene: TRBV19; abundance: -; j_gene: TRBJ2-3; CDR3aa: CASRGGTDTQYF; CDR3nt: TGTGCCAGTAGGGGGGGGACAGATACGCAGTATTTT
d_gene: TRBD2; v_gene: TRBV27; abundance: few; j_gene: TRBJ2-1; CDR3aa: CASSSSLAGGPYNEQFF; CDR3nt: TGTGCCAGCAGTTCCTCGTTAGCGGGAGGGCCTTACAATGAGCAGTTCTTC
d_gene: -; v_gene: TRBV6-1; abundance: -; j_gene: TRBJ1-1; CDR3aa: CASSERPGFVLHTEAFF; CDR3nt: TGTGCCAGCAGTGAGAGACCGGGTTTCGTGCTGCACACTGAAGCTTTCTTT
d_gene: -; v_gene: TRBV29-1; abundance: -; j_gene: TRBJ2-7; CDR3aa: CIVRTFGYEQYF; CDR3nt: TGCATCGTTCGAACATTTGGGTACGAGCAGTACTTC
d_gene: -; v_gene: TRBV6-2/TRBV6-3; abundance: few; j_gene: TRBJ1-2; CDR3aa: CASTSGLFYGYTF; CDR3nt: TGTGCCAGCACCTCCGGGTTGTTCTATGGCTACACCTTC
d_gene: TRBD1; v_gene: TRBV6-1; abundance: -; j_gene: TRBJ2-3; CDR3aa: CASRGTGGDTQYF; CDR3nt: TGTGCCAGCAGAGGGACAGGGGGGGATACGCAGTATTTT
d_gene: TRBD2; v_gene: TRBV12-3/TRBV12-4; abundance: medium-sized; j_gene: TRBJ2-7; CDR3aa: CASGRTSGSYEQYF; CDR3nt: TGTGCCAGCGGGCGGACTAGCGGGAGTTACGAGCAGTACTTC
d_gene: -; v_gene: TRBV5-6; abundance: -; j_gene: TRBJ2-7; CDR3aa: CASSLTGWEYEQYF; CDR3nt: TGTGCCAGCAGCTTGACAGGGTGGGAATACGAGCAGTACTTC
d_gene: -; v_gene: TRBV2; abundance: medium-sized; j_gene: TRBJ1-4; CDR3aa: CASSETGGEKLFF; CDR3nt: TGTGCCAGCAGTGAAACAGGCGGGGAAAAACTGTTTTTT
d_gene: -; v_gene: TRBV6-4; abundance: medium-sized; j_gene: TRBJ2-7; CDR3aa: CASSEIYEQYF; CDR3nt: TGTGCCAGCAGTGAGATCTACGAGCAGTACTTC
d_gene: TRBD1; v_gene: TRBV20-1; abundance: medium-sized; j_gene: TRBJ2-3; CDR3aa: CSADKDRGGRDTQYF; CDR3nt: TGCAGTGCAGATAAGGACAGGGGAGGGCGAGATACGCAGTATTTT
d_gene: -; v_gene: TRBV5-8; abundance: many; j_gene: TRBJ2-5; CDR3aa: CASSFGGAVIQETQYF; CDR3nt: TGTGCCAGCAGCTTTGGCGGGGCGGTGATTCAAGAGACCCAGTACTTC
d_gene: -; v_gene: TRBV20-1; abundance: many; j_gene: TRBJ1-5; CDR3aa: CSARKGRSQPQHF; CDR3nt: TGCAGTGCTAGAAAGGGGCGAAGTCAGCCCCAGCATTTT
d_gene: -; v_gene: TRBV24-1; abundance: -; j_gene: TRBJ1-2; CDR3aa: CATSDSDIVRGYTF; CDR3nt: TGTGCCACCAGTGATTCGGACATAGTTCGTGGCTACACCTTC
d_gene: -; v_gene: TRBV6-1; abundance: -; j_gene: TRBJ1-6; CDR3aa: CASTTSGKSPLHF; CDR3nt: TGTGCCAGCACCACCAGCGGGAAGTCACCCCTCCACTTT
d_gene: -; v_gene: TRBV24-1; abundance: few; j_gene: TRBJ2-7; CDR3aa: CATSDYGASGYEQYF; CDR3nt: TGTGCCACCAGTGATTACGGAGCATCGGGGTACGAGCAGTACTTC
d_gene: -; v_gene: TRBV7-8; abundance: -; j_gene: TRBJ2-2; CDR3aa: CASRDEGKDTGELFF; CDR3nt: TGTGCCAGCAGAGACGAGGGGAAAGACACCGGGGAGCTGTTTTTT
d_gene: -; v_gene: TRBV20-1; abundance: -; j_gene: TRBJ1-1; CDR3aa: CSARSRYGNTEAFF; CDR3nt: TGCAGTGCTAGATCGCGGTACGGGAACACTGAAGCTTTCTTT
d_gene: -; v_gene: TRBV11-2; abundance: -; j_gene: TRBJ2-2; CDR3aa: CASSLDIGGMMTGELFF; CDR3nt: TGTGCCAGCAGCTTAGATATCGGAGGCATGATGACCGGGGAGCTGTTTTTT
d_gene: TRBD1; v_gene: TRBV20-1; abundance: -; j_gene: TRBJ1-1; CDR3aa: CSADREGTEAFF; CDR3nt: TGCAGTGCGGACAGGGAGGGAACTGAAGCTTTCTTT
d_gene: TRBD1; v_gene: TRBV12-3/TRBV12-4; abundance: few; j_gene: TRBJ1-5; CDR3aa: CVSSATGGLHSNQPQHF; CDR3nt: TGTGTCAGCAGTGCAACAGGGGGGCTGCATAGCAATCAGCCCCAGCATTTT
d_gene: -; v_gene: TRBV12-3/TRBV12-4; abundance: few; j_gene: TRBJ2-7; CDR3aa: CASSLVAGRNEQYF; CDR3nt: TGTGCCAGCAGTTTAGTGGCAGGGCGGAACGAGCAGTACTTC
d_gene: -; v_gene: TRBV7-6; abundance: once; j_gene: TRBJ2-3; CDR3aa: CASSPPTSSLDTQYF; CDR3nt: TGTGCCAGCAGCCCCCCGACATCCTCTCTGGATACGCAGTATTTT
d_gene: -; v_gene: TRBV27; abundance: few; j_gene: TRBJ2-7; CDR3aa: CASSEDTPPGSEQYF; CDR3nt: TGTGCCAGCAGTGAAGACACCCCCCCTGGGAGCGAGCAGTACTTC
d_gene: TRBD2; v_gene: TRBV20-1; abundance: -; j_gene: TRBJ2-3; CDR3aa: CSTCTSGGRYTQYF; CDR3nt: TGCAGTACTTGTACTAGCGGGGGTCGGTATACGCAGTATTTT
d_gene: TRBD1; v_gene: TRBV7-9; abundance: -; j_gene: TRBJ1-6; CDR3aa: CASSFLTGDNSPLHF; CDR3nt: TGTGCCAGCAGCTTTCTGACAGGGGATAATTCACCCCTCCACTTT
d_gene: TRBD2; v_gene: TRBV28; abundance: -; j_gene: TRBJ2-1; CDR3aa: CATKRGTYNEQFF; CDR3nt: TGTGCTACGAAGCGGGGTACCTACAATGAGCAGTTCTTC
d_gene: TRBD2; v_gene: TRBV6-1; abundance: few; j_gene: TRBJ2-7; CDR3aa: CASTGTSGGQYF; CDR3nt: TGTGCCAGCACAGGGACTAGCGGGGGCCAGTACTTC
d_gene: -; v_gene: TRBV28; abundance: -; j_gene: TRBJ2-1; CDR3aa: CASNLATFYNEQFF; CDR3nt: TGTGCCAGCAACCTAGCGACCTTCTACAATGAGCAGTTCTTC
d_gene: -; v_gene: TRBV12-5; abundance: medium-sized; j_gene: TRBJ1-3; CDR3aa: CASGWGEGNTIYF; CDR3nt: TGTGCTAGTGGTTGGGGAGAAGGAAACACCATATATTTT
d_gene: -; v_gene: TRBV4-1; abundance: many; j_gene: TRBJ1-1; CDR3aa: CASSRPAGAEAFF; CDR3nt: TGCGCCAGCAGCCGACCCGCCGGAGCTGAAGCTTTCTTT
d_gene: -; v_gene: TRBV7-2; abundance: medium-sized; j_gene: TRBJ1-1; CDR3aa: CASSLPGNTEAFF; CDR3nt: TGTGCCAGCAGCTTACCGGGGAACACTGAAGCTTTCTTT
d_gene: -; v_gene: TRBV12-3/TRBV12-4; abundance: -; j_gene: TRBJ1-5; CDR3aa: CASSFLNRPQHF; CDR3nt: TGTGCCAGCAGTTTCCTGAATCGGCCCCAGCATTTT